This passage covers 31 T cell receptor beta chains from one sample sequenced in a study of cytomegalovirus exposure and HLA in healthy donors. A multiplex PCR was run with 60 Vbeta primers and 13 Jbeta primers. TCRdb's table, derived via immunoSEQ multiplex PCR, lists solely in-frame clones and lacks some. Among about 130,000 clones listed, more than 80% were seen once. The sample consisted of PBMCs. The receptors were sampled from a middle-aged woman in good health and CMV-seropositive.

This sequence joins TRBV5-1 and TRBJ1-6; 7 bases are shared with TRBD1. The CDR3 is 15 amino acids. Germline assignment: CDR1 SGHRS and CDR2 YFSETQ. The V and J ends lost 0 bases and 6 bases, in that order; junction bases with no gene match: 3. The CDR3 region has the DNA TGCGCCAGCAGCTTGGAAGGGGGCGGTAATTCACCCCTCCACTTT. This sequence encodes CASSLEGGGNSPLHF.

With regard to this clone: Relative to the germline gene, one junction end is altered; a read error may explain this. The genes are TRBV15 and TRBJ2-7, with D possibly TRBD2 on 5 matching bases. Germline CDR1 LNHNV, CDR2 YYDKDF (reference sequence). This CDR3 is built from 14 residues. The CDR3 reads CATSISGVAYKQYF. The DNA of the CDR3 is TGTGCCACCAGCATTTCCGGGGTGGCCTACAAGCAGTACTTC.

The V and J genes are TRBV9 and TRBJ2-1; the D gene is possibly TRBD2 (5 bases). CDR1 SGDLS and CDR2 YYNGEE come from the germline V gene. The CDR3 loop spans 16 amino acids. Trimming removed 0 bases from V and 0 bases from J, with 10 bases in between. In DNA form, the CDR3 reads TGTGCCAGCAGCGTAGCTGGCGGGCTCTCCTACAATGAGCAGTTCTTC. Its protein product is CASSVAGGLSYNEQFF.

This chain's CDR3 is CASSLRSGNTEAFF. In DNA, the CDR3 is TGTGCCAGCAGTTTAAGGTCGGGAAACACTGAAGCTTTCTTT. The genes are TRBV27 and TRBJ1-1; D gene ambiguous. Germline loops: CDR1 MNHEY, CDR2 SMNVEV (reference sequence). Between the trimmed V and J ends, which lost 2 bases and 2 bases, there was a span of 9 bases. The CDR3 extends over 14 amino acids.

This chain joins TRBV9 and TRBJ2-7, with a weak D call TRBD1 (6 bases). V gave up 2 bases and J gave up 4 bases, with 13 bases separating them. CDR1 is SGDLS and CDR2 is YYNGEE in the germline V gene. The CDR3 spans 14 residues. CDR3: CASSVTGTGYEQYF. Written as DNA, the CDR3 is TGTGCCAGCAGCGTCACAGGGACGGGGTACGAGCAGTACTTC.

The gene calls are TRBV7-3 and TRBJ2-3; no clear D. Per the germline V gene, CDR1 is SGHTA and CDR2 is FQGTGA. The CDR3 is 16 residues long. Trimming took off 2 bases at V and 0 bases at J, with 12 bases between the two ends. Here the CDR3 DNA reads TGTGCCAGCAGCTTAGGTGTAGCCAGAAGCACAGATACGCAGTATTTT. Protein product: CASSLGVARSTDTQYF.

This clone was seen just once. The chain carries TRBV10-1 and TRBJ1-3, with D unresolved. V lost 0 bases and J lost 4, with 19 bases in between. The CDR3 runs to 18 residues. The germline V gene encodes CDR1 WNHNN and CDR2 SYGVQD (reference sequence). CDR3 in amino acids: CASSESRNPPAKGNTIYF. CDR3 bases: TGCGCCAGCAGTGAGTCGCGGAACCCCCCCGCAAAAGGAAACACCATATATTTT.

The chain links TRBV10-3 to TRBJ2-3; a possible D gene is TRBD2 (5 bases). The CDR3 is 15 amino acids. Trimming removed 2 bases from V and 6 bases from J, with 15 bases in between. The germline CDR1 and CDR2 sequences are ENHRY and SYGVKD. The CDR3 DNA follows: TGTGCCATCAGTGAGGAGGGTCCGGCCACCGATACGCAGTATTTT. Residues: CAISEEGPATDTQYF.

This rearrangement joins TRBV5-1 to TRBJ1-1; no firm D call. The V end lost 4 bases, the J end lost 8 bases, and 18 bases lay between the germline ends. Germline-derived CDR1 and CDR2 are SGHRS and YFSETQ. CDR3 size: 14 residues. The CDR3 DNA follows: TGCGCCAGCAGCACAGACACCATTTCTTTGGAAGCTTTCTTT. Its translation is CASSTDTISLEAFF.

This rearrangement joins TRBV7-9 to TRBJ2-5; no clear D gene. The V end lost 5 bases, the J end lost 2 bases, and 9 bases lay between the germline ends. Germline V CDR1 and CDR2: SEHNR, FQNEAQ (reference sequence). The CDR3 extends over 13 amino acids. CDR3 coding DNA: TGTGCCAGCAGCCAAACAGATCAAGAGACCCAGTACTTC. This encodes CASSQTDQETQYF.

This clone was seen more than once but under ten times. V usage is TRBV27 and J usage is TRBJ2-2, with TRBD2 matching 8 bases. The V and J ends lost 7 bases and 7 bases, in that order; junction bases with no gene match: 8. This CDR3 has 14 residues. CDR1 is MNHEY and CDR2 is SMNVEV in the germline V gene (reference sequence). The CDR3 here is CASKRSGTSGELFF. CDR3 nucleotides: TGTGCCAGCAAAAGATCCGGGACTAGCGGGGAGCTGTTTTTT.

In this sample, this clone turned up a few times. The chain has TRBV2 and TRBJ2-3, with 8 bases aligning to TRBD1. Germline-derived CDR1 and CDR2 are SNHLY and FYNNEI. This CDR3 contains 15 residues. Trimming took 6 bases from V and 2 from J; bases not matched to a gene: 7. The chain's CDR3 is CASSVWTGLTDTQYF. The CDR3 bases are TGTGCCAGCAGCGTCTGGACAGGGCTCACAGATACGCAGTATTTT.

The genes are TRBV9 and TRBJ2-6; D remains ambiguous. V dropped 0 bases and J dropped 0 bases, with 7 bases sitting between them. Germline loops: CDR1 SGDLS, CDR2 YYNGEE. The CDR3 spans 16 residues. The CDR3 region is CASSVAAVSGANVLTF. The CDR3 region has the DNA TGTGCCAGCAGCGTAGCTGCAGTCTCTGGGGCCAACGTCCTGACTTTC. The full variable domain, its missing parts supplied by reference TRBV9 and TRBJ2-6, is DSGVTQTPKHLITATGQRVTLRCSPRSGDLSVYWYQQSLDQGLQFLIQYYNGEERAKGNILERFSAQQFPDLHSELNLSSLELGDSALYFCASSVAAVSGANVLTFGAGSRLTVL.

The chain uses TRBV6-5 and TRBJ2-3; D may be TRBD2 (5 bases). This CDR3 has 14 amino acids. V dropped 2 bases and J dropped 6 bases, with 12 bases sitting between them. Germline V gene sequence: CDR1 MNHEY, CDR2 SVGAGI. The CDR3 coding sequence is TGTGCCAGCAGTTACCTGATGGGAGACGATACGCAGTATTTT. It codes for CASSYLMGDDTQYF.

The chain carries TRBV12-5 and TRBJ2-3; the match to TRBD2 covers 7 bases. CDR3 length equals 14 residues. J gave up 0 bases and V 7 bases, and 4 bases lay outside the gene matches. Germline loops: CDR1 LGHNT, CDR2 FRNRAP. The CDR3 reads CASVRGSSTDTQYF. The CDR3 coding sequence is TGTGCTAGTGTGCGGGGGAGTAGCACAGATACGCAGTATTTT.

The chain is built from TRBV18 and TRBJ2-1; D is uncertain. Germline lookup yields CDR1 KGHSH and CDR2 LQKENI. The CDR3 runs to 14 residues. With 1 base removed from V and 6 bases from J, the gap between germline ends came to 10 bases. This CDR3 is CASSPQPQPNEQFF. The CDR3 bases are TGTGCCAGCTCACCACAACCACAGCCCAATGAGCAGTTCTTC. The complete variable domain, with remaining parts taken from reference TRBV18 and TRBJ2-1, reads NAGVMQNPRHLVRRRGQEARLRCSPMKGHSHVYWYRQLPEEGLKFMVYLQKENIIDESGMPKERFSAEFPKEGPSILRIQQVVRGDSAAYFCASSPQPQPNEQFFGPGTRLTVL.

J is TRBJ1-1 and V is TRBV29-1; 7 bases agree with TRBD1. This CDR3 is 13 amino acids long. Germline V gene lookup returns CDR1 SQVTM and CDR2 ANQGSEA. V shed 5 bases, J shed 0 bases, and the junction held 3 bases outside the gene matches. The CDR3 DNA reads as TGCAGCGTTAGACAGGGTTTGAACACTGAAGCTTTCTTT. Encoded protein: CSVRQGLNTEAFF.

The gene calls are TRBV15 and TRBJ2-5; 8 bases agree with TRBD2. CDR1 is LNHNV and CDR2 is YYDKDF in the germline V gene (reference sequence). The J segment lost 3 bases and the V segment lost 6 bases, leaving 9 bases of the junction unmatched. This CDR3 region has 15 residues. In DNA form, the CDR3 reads TGTGCCACCAGGGGGGGGAAACTAGCGGAAGAGACCCAGTACTTC. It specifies CATRGGKLAEETQYF.

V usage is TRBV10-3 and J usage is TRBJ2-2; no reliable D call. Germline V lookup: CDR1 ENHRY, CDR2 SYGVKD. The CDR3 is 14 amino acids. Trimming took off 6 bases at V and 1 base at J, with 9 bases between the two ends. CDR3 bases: TGTGCCATCAGAGAGAGACAGAACACCGGGGAGCTGTTTTTT. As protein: CAIRERQNTGELFF.

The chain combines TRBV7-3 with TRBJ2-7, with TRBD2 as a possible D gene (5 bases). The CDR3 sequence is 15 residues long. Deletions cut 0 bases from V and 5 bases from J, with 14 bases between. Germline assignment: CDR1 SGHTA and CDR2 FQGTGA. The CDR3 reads CASSLTALEGNEQYF. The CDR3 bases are TGTGCCAGCAGCTTAACCGCACTAGAGGGCAACGAGCAGTACTTC.

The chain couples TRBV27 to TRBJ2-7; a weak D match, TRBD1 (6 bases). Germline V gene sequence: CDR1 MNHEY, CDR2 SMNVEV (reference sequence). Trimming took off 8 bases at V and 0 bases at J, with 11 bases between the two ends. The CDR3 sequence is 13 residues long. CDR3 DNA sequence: TGTGCCAGCGGGACATATGACTCCTACGAGCAGTACTTC. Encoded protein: CASGTYDSYEQYF.

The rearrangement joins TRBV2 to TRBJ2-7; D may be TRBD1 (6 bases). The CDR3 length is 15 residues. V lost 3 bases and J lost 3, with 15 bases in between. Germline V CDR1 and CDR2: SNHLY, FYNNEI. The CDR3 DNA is TGTGCCAGCAGTGATTTGGGGGCTTACTACTACGAGCAGTACTTC. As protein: CASSDLGAYYYEQYF.

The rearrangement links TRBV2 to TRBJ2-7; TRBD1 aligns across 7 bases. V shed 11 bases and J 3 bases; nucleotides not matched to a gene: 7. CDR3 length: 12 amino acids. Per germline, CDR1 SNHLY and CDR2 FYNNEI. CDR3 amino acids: CASKGGGYEQYF. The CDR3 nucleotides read TGTGCCTCCAAAGGGGGCGGCTACGAGCAGTACTTC.

CDR3 protein: CASSLETGNSPLHF. The CDR3 bases are TGCGCCAGCAGCTTGGAGACAGGGAATTCACCCCTCCACTTT. The chain employs TRBV5-1 and TRBJ1-6, with 7 bases lining up with TRBD1. The germline V gene encodes CDR1 SGHRS and CDR2 YFSETQ. The CDR3 consists of 14 residues. V lost 0 bases to trimming and J lost 7 bases; unmatched junction nucleotides: 1.

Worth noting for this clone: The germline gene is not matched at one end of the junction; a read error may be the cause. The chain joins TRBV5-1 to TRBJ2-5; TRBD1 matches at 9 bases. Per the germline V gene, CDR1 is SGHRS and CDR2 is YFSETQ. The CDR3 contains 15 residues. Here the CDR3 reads CTSSLFPGQGETQYF. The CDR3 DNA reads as TGCACCAGCAGTTTGTTCCCGGGACAGGGAGAGACCCAGTACTTC.

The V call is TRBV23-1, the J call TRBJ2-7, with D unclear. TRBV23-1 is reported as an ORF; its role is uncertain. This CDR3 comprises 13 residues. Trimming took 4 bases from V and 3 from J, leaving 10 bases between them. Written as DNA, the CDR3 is TGCGCCAGCAGTCTCCGTCCGGGCTACGAGCAGTACTTC. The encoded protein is CASSLRPGYEQYF.

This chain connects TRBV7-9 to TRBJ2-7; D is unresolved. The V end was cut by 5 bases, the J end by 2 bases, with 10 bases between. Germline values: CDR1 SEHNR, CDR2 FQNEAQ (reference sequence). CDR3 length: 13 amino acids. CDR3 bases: TGTGCCAGCAGCCCGAGCTTAACCTACGAGCAGTACTTC. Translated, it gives CASSPSLTYEQYF. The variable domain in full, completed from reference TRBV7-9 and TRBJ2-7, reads DTGVSQNPRHKITKRGQNVTFRCDPISEHNRLYWYRQTLGQGPEFLTYFQNEAQLEKSRLLSDRFSAERPKGSFSTLEIQRTEQGDSAMYLCASSPSLTYEQYFGPGTRLTVT.

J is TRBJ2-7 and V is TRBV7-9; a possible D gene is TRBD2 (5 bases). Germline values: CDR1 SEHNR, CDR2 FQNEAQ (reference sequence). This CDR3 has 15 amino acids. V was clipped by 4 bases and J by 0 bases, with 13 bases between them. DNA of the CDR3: TGTGCCAGCAGCTCTCCGGACTCTTTCTCCTACGAGCAGTACTTC. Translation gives CASSSPDSFSYEQYF.

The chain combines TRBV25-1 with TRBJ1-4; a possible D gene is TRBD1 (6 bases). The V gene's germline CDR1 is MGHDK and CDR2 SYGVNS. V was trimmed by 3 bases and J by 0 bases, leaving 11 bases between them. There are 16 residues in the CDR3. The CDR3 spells CASSDPQGATNEKLFF. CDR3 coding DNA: TGTGCCAGCAGTGATCCACAGGGAGCAACTAATGAAAAACTGTTTTTT.

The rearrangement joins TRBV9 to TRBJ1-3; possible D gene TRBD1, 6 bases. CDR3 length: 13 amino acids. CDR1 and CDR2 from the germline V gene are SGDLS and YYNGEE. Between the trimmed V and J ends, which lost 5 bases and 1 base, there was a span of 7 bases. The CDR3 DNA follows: TGTGCCAGCAGGGGGACATCTGGAAACACCATATATTTT. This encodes CASRGTSGNTIYF.

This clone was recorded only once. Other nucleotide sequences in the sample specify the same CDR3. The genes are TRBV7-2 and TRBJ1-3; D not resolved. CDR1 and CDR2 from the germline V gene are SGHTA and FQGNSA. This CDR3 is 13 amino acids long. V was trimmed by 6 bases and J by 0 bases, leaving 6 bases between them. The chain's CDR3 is CASRLNSGNTIYF. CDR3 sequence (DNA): TGTGCCAGCAGGCTAAACTCTGGAAACACCATATATTTT.